Detailed here is one TCR beta chain. Each sample gave at least 6.5 million isolated PBMCs. The CDR3 extends over 13 amino acids. The germline gives CDR1 MNHNS, CDR2 SASEGT. This entry belongs to a study of blood T cells in healthy people across ages. Study context: Template switching picked up about one barcoded beta molecule for each two T cells.

PCR was performed a second time for about 7 to 12 cycles using a sample-barcoded 5' primer and a J-beta primer mix. Every sample gave at least 2.5 million paired-end reads containing CDR3. One entry per CDR3 protein, called by TCRdb with MiXCR from the 5' RACE reads. Among about 380,000 distinct CDR3 sequences listed, 45% to 65% were seen once. The sequence derives from a man aged 60 to 75 in good health. Sequenced material: blood. The rearrangement links TRBV6-1 to TRBJ2-5, with 7 nucleotides matching TRBD2. The assigned J gene may be wrong: the sequence end matches TRBJ2-7 better. CDR3 sequence (DNA): TGTGCCAGCAGTGAAAGCTGGGGGGGCGAGCAGTACTTC. Its translation is CASSESWGGEQYF.